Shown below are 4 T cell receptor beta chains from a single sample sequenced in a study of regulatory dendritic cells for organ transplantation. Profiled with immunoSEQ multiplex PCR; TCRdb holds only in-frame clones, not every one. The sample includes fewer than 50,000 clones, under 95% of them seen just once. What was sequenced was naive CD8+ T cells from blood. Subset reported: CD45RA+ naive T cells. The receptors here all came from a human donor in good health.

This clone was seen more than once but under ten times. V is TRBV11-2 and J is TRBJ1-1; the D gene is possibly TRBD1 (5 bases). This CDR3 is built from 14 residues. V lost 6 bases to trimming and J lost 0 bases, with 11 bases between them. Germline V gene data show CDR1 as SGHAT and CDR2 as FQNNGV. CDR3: CASRPGFLNTEAFF. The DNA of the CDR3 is TGTGCCAGCAGGCCAGGGTTTCTGAACACTGAAGCTTTCTTT.

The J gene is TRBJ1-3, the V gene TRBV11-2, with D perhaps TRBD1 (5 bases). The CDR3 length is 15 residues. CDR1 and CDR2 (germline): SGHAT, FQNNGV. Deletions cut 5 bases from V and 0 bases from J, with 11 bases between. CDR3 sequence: CASSPYQGSGNTIYF. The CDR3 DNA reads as TGTGCCAGCAGCCCCTACCAGGGCTCTGGAAACACCATATATTTT.

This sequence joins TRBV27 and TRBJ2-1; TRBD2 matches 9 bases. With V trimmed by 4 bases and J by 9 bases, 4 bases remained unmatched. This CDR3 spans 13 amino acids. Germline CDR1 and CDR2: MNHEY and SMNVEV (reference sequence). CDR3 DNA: TGTGCCAGCAGTTGGACTAGCGTACGTGAGCAGTTCTTC. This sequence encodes CASSWTSVREQFF.

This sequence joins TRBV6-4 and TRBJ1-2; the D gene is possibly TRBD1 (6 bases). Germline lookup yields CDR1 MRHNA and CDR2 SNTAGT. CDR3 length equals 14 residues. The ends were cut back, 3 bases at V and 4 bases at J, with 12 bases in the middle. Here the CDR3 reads CASSEGPRGYGYTF. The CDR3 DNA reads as TGTGCCAGCAGTGAGGGTCCCAGGGGCTATGGCTACACCTTC.